The rows below give T cell receptor beta chains drawn from one sample of a study of shared clonotypes between healthy human individuals. The assay was immunoSEQ multiplex PCR, and TCRdb's table has in-frame clones only and misses some. The table records hundreds of thousands of clones, around 78% of them present only once. The sample consisted of memory CD4+ T cells sorted from blood. Receptor source: a woman aged 25-40 years in good health. CDR3s include the opening cysteine and the closing phenylalanine or tryptophan. D genes are given only for firm matches. The size field is filled for only some rows; it gives once, few, many or a size class.

J gene,V gene,D gene,clone size,CDR3 protein,CDR3 DNA
TRBJ2-7,TRBV4-2,TRBD2,.,CASSSRWASGSKEQYF,TGTGCCAGCAGCTCCCGATGGGCTAGCGGGAGTAAAGAGCAGTACTTC
TRBJ2-7,TRBV2,TRBD2,many,CASSAGLGYEQYF,TGTGCCAGCAGTGCCGGACTAGGGTACGAGCAGTACTTC
TRBJ2-7,TRBV28,.,many,CASSYTPSRGYEQYF,TGTGCCAGCAGTTACACCCCTTCCCGAGGATACGAGCAGTACTTC
TRBJ2-6,TRBV10-1,.,.,CASSREGGTGANVLTF,TGCGCCAGCAGCCGAGAGGGGGGGACAGGGGCCAACGTCCTGACTTTC
TRBJ1-2,TRBV28,TRBD1,.,CASSLFGQGVGYTF,TGTGCCAGCAGTTTGTTCGGACAGGGGGTTGGCTACACCTTC
TRBJ2-4,TRBV6-1,.,many,CASSEATTGAKNIQYF,TGTGCCAGCAGTGAAGCAACTACAGGGGCCAAAAACATTCAGTACTTC
TRBJ2-7,TRBV11-2,.,few,CASTPGGSYEQYF,TGTGCCAGCACTCCTGGGGGCTCCTACGAGCAGTACTTC
TRBJ1-3,TRBV21-1,.,once,CASSKCATVDSGNTIYF,TGTGCCAGCAGCAAATGTGCGACAGTAGACTCTGGAAACACCATATATTTT
TRBJ2-7,TRBV10-3,.,.,CAISGGLATPYEQYF,TGTGCCATCAGTGGGGGGCTAGCGACTCCCTACGAGCAGTACTTC
TRBJ2-5,TRBV11-1,TRBD2,.,CASSLLAGVPQETQYF,TGTGCCAGCAGCTTACTAGCGGGGGTCCCACAAGAGACCCAGTACTTC
TRBJ1-1,TRBV6-1,.,.,CASSDQGATEAFF,TGTGCCAGCAGTGATCAGGGAGCCACTGAAGCTTTCTTT
TRBJ2-1,TRBV5-1,.,.,CASSLAPGAGNYNEQFF,TGCGCCAGCAGCTTGGCTCCTGGAGCGGGTAATTACAATGAGCAGTTCTTC
TRBJ2-1,TRBV5-4,.,once,CASSLSSSSYNEQFF,TGTGCCAGCAGCTTGTCATCGAGCTCCTACAATGAGCAGTTCTTC
TRBJ1-1,TRBV6-5,TRBD1,.,CAIPGGGNTEAFF,TGTGCCATCCCAGGGGGCGGGAACACTGAAGCTTTCTTT
TRBJ2-6,TRBV6-1,.,.,CASSNSGANVLTF,TGTGCCAGCAGCAACTCTGGGGCCAACGTCCTGACTTTC
TRBJ2-7,TRBV7-6,.,.,CASSGFGNEQYF,TGTGCCAGCAGCGGTTTCGGGAATGAGCAGTACTTC
TRBJ1-2,TRBV25-1,.,.,CASSSPGGGIGYTF,TGTGCCAGCAGTTCCCCGGGGGGGGGAATCGGCTACACCTTC
TRBJ2-2,TRBV4-2,.,few,CASSQVGDPGELFF,TGTGCCAGCAGCCAAGTGGGCGATCCCGGGGAGCTGTTTTTT
TRBJ1-2,TRBV27,TRBD1,once,CASSLQGGSGYTF,TGTGCCAGCAGTTTACAAGGGGGCTCTGGCTACACCTTC
TRBJ2-7,TRBV7-2,TRBD1,.,CASSWDRVEQYF,TGTGCCAGCAGCTGGGACAGGGTCGAGCAGTACTTC
TRBJ1-5,TRBV4-1,.,.,CASSLRDTRNQPQHF,TGCGCCAGCAGCCTAAGGGACACCCGCAATCAGCCCCAGCATTTT
TRBJ1-4,TRBV28,TRBD1,.,CASSFLQGQVNEKLFF,TGTGCCAGCAGCTTTCTTCAGGGACAGGTGAATGAAAAACTGTTTTTT
TRBJ1-1,TRBV4-1,.,once,CASSQDRTGSTEAFF,TGCGCCAGCAGCCAAGATCGGACGGGGAGCACTGAAGCTTTCTTT
TRBJ2-7,TRBV4-2,TRBD1,.,CASSQSLGQRGYEQYF,TGTGCCAGCAGCCAGTCGCTGGGACAGAGAGGGTACGAGCAGTACTTC